One TCR beta chain is described in this entry. The target antigen is unknown. This specimen comes from a study of cytomegalovirus exposure and HLA in healthy donors. Study overall: Earlier sequencing of about 200 million T cells yielded under 120 million unique TCR beta sequences. Study findings and constraints: The study carried out a later analysis of TCR beta sequences. It associated approximately 15,000 of them with specific HLA alleles at a false discovery rate of 0.05. Rarity marked most TCR sequences, yet some public TCRs occurred in many donors. The HLA-A and HLA-B alleles of most subjects were reportedly predicted accurately from TCR beta sequences.

PCR used 60 Vbeta primers and 13 Jbeta primers. Here immunoSEQ multiplex PCR was the method, and the copy in TCRdb shows in-frame clones only, minus some. The table lists 120,000 to 150,000 clones, under 85% of them singletons. V was clipped by 6 bases and J by 10 bases; unmatched bases: 7. In germline, CDR1 is KGHSH, CDR2 LQKENI. The CDR3 contains 14 residues. V and J are TRBV18 and TRBJ1-6; TRBD1 agrees at 9 bases. The sample taken for sequencing was PBMCs. This TCR was recovered from a woman between 35 and 50 years old in good health and CMV-seropositive. The CDR3 sequence: CASSGQGLGSPLHF. CDR3 DNA sequence: TGTGCCAGCTCCGGACAGGGGCTGGGATCACCCCTCCACTTT.